These 24 T cell receptor beta chains were sequenced from one sample in a study of T cells after yellow fever vaccination. A single record per CDR3 protein comes from TCRdb applying MiXCR to the 5' RACE reads. The sample has roughly 340,000 distinct CDR3 sequences, 3% to 4.5% seen once. This specimen was PBMCs, taken 5 days after the yellow fever booster vaccination. Source of these receptors: a man younger than 30 who received the YFV17D yellow fever vaccine.

This clonotype was found a few times. The V gene is TRBV29-1, the J gene TRBJ2-1, with 9 bases aligning to TRBD2. The J segment lost 0 bases and the V segment lost 5 bases, leaving 17 bases of the junction unmatched. This CDR3 contains 19 residues. Germline V CDR1 and CDR2: SQVTM, ANQGSEA. This chain's CDR3 is CSVTGYPSAGGRSYNEQFF. The CDR3 DNA follows: TGCAGCGTTACAGGGTACCCCTCAGCGGGGGGCCGCTCCTACAATGAGCAGTTCTTC.

This clonotype came up many times. The CDR3 DNA follows: TGTGCCAGCGAGGGGGCAGGAGGCTACGAGCAGTACTTC. Translation gives CASEGAGGYEQYF. The chain links TRBV7-2 to TRBJ2-7; TRBD1 matches at 7 bases. The junction had 7 bases not matched to a gene; V was cut back by 8 bases and J by 3 bases. CDR1 is SGHTA, CDR2 FQGNSA, per germline. This CDR3 is 13 amino acids long.

This clonotype has a handful of counts. The chain combines TRBV4-1 with TRBJ1-3; D is unresolved. The germline V gene has CDR1 MGHRA and CDR2 YSYEKL. Trimming removed 0 bases from V and 1 base from J, with 4 bases in between. This CDR3 comprises 14 residues. The CDR3: CASSQEISGNTIYF. CDR3 in DNA: TGCGCCAGCAGCCAAGAGATATCTGGAAACACCATATATTTT.

This chain joins TRBV5-1 and TRBJ2-2; 10 nucleotides line up with TRBD1. The CDR3 extends over 15 amino acids. Trimming cost V 4 bases and J 7 bases; bases outside gene matches: 7. Germline values: CDR1 SGHRS, CDR2 YFSETQ. The CDR3 bases are TGCGCCAGCAGCGCCGACAGGGGGCTTGACGGGGAGCTGTTTTTT. It specifies CASSADRGLDGELFF.

V usage is TRBV7-9 and J usage is TRBJ2-3; 13 bases are a match to TRBD2. V lost 5 bases to trimming and J lost 1 base; unmatched junction nucleotides: 9. Germline CDR1 and CDR2: SEHNR and FQNEAQ (reference sequence). The CDR3 length is 18 residues. The CDR3 loop reads CASSPPTSGGAGTDTQYF. CDR3 in DNA: TGTGCCAGCAGCCCCCCCACTAGCGGGGGGGCAGGCACAGATACGCAGTATTTT. The full variable domain, completed using reference TRBV7-9 and TRBJ2-3, is DTGVSQNPRHKITKRGQNVTFRCDPISEHNRLYWYRQTLGQGPEFLTYFQNEAQLEKSRLLSDRFSAERPKGSFSTLEIQRTEQGDSAMYLCASSPPTSGGAGTDTQYFGPGTRLTVL.

This clonotype was seen more than once but under ten times. This rearrangement joins TRBV20-1 to TRBJ2-3; 7 bases match TRBD2. Losses at the gene ends were 0 bases for V and 3 bases for J; bases not matched to a gene: 12. Looked up from germline, CDR1 is DFQATT and CDR2 is SNEGSKA (reference sequence). This CDR3 is 17 amino acids long. Here the CDR3 reads CSARDQTGGGGTDTQYF. The CDR3 DNA is TGCAGTGCTAGAGATCAGACGGGGGGAGGAGGGACAGATACGCAGTATTTT.

This clonotype was recorded many times. V usage is TRBV7-2 and J usage is TRBJ2-1; 8 bases fit TRBD2. V shed 1 base and J 8 bases; nucleotides not matched to a gene: 4. Germline V CDR1 and CDR2: SGHTA, FQGNSA. The CDR3 consists of 14 residues. The chain's CDR3 is CASSLVREADEQFF. The CDR3 nucleotides are TGTGCCAGCAGCTTAGTGCGGGAGGCAGATGAGCAGTTCTTC.

The rearrangement uses TRBV12-3 or TRBV12-4 and TRBJ1-5, with 7 bases aligning to TRBD1. Trimming removed 2 bases from V and 5 bases from J; junction bases left unmatched: 6. CDR3 length: 15 amino acids. CDR3 sequence: CASSLSSRGDQPQHF. CDR3 nucleotides: TGTGCCAGCAGTTTATCTAGCAGGGGGGATCAGCCCCAGCATTTT.

This clonotype was found many times. CDR3 protein: CASSRGQRSYEQYF. For the CDR3, the DNA is TGTGCCAGCAGCAGGGGACAACGCTCCTACGAGCAGTACTTC. The V call is TRBV7-2, the J call TRBJ2-7, with a possible D match to TRBD1 (6 bases). The germline CDR1 and CDR2 sequences are SGHTA and FQGNSA. CDR3 length equals 14 residues. V lost 5 bases, J lost 0 bases, and 11 bases lay in between.

This clonotype showed up just a few times. The chain combines TRBV6-6 with TRBJ2-3, with 9 bases fitting TRBD2. Germline assignment: CDR1 MNHNY and CDR2 SVGAGI (reference sequence). The CDR3 has 15 residues. V was pared by 7 bases and J by 5 bases, with 10 bases of the junction left unmatched. The CDR3 here is CASNGAGGPKDTQYF. The CDR3 nucleotides are TGTGCCAGCAATGGGGCGGGGGGGCCCAAAGATACGCAGTATTTT.

The rearrangement links TRBV5-8 to TRBJ2-1; the match to TRBD2 covers 12 bases. The V segment lost 0 bases and the J segment 7 bases; nucleotides outside the gene matches: 8. Germline V gene sequence: CDR1 SGHTS, CDR2 YDEGEE. This CDR3 comprises 17 residues. CDR3 region: CASSLAHSTSGGNEQFF. In DNA, the CDR3 is TGTGCCAGCAGCTTGGCCCATAGTACTAGCGGGGGGAATGAGCAGTTCTTC.

This clonotype was detected many times. The rearrangement uses TRBV10-3 and TRBJ2-5; 7 bases map to TRBD1. CDR3 length equals 14 residues. The V gene's germline CDR1 is ENHRY and CDR2 SYGVKD. Unmatched junction bases numbered 4, after V lost 3 bases and J lost 3 bases. In DNA form, the CDR3 reads TGTGCCATCAGTGAAGGGACAGCGGAAGAGACCCAGTACTTC. It codes for CAISEGTAEETQYF.

This clonotype was counted many times. V usage is TRBV28 and J usage is TRBJ2-7; D gene ambiguous. Germline V CDR1 and CDR2: MDHEN, SYDVKM. The CDR3 covers 13 residues. Trimming stripped 2 bases from V and 3 bases from J, with 8 bases between. The CDR3 reads CASSLDGNYEQYV. As DNA, the CDR3 is TGTGCCAGCAGTTTAGACGGAAACTACGAGCAGTACGTC.

This clonotype was counted only a few times. The J gene is TRBJ1-2, the V gene TRBV4-1; D perhaps matches TRBD1 (6 bases). V was cut by 0 bases and J by 4 bases, with 15 bases left in between. This CDR3 contains 16 residues. Germline CDR1 and CDR2: MGHRA and YSYEKL. CDR3 residues: CASSQDLVGAAYGYTF. The CDR3 DNA follows: TGCGCCAGCAGCCAAGACCTCGTGGGGGCAGCCTATGGCTACACCTTC.

This clonotype was counted between two and nine times. The rearrangement joins TRBV12-3 or TRBV12-4 to TRBJ2-5; 7 bases fit TRBD1. This CDR3 is 15 amino acids long. Losses at the gene ends were 5 bases for V and 1 base for J; bases not matched to a gene: 7. The CDR3 region has the DNA TGTGCCAGCAGTATACCCGGGACAGTCCAAGAGACCCAGTACTTC. Protein sequence: CASSIPGTVQETQYF.

The sample holds a few counts of this clonotype. The chain joins TRBV11-2 to TRBJ2-3; D remains unclear. V was trimmed by 1 base and J by 2 bases, leaving 10 bases between them. The CDR3 runs 15 residues. Per germline, CDR1 SGHAT and CDR2 FQNNGV. CDR3 nucleotide sequence: TGTGCCAGCAGCTTAGTCGGCAGGTACACAGATACGCAGTATTTT. Its translation is CASSLVGRYTDTQYF.

There are many counts of this clonotype. The chain has TRBV7-2 and TRBJ2-4; D unresolved. There are 14 residues in the CDR3. Trimming shortened V by 1 base and J by 1 base, and 5 bases separated the two germline ends. Germline assignment: CDR1 SGHTA and CDR2 FQGNSA. The DNA for the CDR3 is TGTGCCAGCAGCTTAGGCTGGGCCAAAAACATTCAGTACTTC. Its translation is CASSLGWAKNIQYF.

The chain links TRBV5-1 to TRBJ2-3; D perhaps matches TRBD1 (5 bases). CDR1 and CDR2 from the germline V gene are SGHRS and YFSETQ. The CDR3 sequence is 15 residues long. Trimming took off 1 base at V and 5 bases at J, with 14 bases between the two ends. The CDR3 DNA follows: TGCGCCAGCAGCTTGCAGGGCAGCGCTAAAGATACGCAGTATTTT. It is translated as CASSLQGSAKDTQYF.

The J gene is TRBJ1-6, the V gene TRBV12-5; no clear D gene. The CDR3 has 16 residues. In germline, CDR1 is LGHNT, CDR2 FRNRAP. Trimming shortened V by 4 bases and J by 12 bases, and 22 bases separated the two germline ends. The CDR3 DNA sequence: TGTGCTAGTGGTTCACCACTAAACTCTGCTCTGGGACCCCTCCACTTT. The encoded protein is CASGSPLNSALGPLHF.

The sample holds a few counts of this clonotype. J is TRBJ2-7 and V is TRBV5-1, with D possibly being TRBD1 or TRBD2 (5 bases each). Trimming stripped 3 bases from V and 9 bases from J, with 22 bases between. Per germline, CDR1 SGHRS and CDR2 YFSETQ. This CDR3 has 15 residues. The CDR3 region is CASSSGPRVPQGQYF. DNA of the CDR3: TGCGCCAGCAGCTCGGGACCGAGAGTACCTCAGGGGCAGTACTTC.

This clonotype appeared many times. V and J are TRBV6-5 and TRBJ1-1; unclear D gene. The CDR3 runs to 13 residues. The V gene lost 5 bases and the J gene lost 2 bases, with 9 bases spanning the gap. CDR1 is MNHEY and CDR2 is SVGAGI in the germline V gene. The CDR3: CASSPRSNTEAFF. The CDR3, as DNA: TGTGCCAGCAGTCCTAGGAGTAACACTGAAGCTTTCTTT.

There are many counts of this clonotype. The CDR3 is CASSSGTSGGAWGNIQYF. DNA for the CDR3: TGTGCCAGCAGCTCTGGGACTAGCGGGGGGGCCTGGGGAAACATTCAGTACTTC. The chain combines TRBV5-4 with TRBJ2-4, with 16 bases that match TRBD2. The CDR3 is 18 amino acids. V shed 3 bases, J shed 6 bases, and the junction held 9 bases outside the gene matches. Germline values: CDR1 SGHNT, CDR2 YYREEE (reference sequence).

Many counts were recorded for this clonotype. The chain employs TRBV7-8 and TRBJ1-2, with D perhaps matching TRBD1 (5 bases). Germline values: CDR1 SGHVS, CDR2 FQNEAQ. The CDR3 extends over 17 amino acids. With 5 bases removed from V and 0 bases from J, the gap between germline ends came to 19 bases. CDR3 amino acids: CASSPLQGRPSNYGYTF. The CDR3 bases are TGTGCCAGCAGCCCCCTCCAGGGCAGGCCCTCTAACTATGGCTACACCTTC.

This clonotype was seen a few times. In DNA form, the CDR3 reads TGTGCCAGCAGCCCAACCGACAGGGTTAGCGGGGAGCTGTTTTTT. Its translation: CASSPTDRVSGELFF. The chain uses TRBV6-5 and TRBJ2-2, with TRBD1 identical over 7 bases. Germline V gene data show CDR1 as MNHEY and CDR2 as SVGAGI. This CDR3 contains 15 residues. The ends lost 6 bases at V and 7 bases at J; junction bases unmatched: 11.